This TCR beta chain stems from a study of cytomegalovirus exposure and HLA in healthy donors. General study points: In vitro assays verified that three CMV-associated chains recognized CMV antigens specifically. High sensitivity and specificity were reportedly achieved when the classifier diagnosed cytomegalovirus status. Presence/absence analyses assumed roughly uniform sequencing depth across donors. For most TCR beta V segments, an earlier analysis put the productive rate at about 87% or about 30% of the time.

The PCR made use of 60 Vbeta and 13 Jbeta primers. The repertoire was sequenced with immunoSEQ multiplex PCR; TCRdb's copy has only in-frame clones and lacks some. This table has roughly 140,000 clones, almost 85% appearing once. V gave up 6 bases and J gave up 8 bases; unmatched junction bases: 11. Germline loops: CDR1 MDHEN, CDR2 SYDVKM. The CDR3 length is 15 residues. Only one count was recorded for this clone. The target antigen is unknown. Material: PBMCs. The origin of this receptor is a man aged 25 to 40 in good health and CMV-seropositive. The chain is built from TRBV28 and TRBJ2-1; TRBD2 agrees at 9 bases. The CDR3 nucleotides are TGTGCCAGCAGCCCCCCGAGCGGGAGGTTCTATGAGCAGTTCTTC. Its protein is CASSPPSGRFYEQFF.